This T cell receptor (beta chain) was recorded in a study of PD-L1 blockade in urothelial cancer. Method: immunoSEQ multiplex PCR; TCRdb's copy keeps in-frame clones and lacks some. The table lists more than 45,000 clones, roughly 88% of them singletons. The sample was PBMCs, taken around atezolizumab (anti-PD-L1) treatment. This clonotype was sampled from an older man with urothelial cancer.

The CDR3: CASSGFGQFFHYGYTF. CDR3 bases: TGTGCCAGCAGCGGCTTCGGACAGTTCTTCCACTATGGCTACACCTTC. This rearrangement joins TRBV7-9 to TRBJ1-2; a possible D gene is TRBD1 (6 bases). The CDR3 consists of 16 residues. Trimming pared 5 bases from V and 3 bases from J, leaving 19 bases between. Germline CDR1 is SEHNR and CDR2 is FQNEAQ (reference sequence). The full variable domain, completed using reference TRBV7-9 and TRBJ1-2, is DTGVSQNPRHKITKRGQNVTFRCDPISEHNRLYWYRQTLGQGPEFLTYFQNEAQLEKSRLLSDRFSAERPKGSFSTLEIQRTEQGDSAMYLCASSGFGQFFHYGYTFGSGTRLTVV.